One and the same sample provided the 14 T cell receptor beta chains below, sequenced in a study of CD8+CD57+ T cells in acquired aplastic anemia. Template material for TCR beta VDJ and CDR3 profiling consisted of genomic DNA. From the reads, TCRdb called clonotypes with MiXCR, one entry per CDR3 protein. Of 250,000 to 350,000 distinct CDR3 sequences listed, about 56% are singletons. Specimen: sorted CD4+, CD8+, or CD8+CD57+ T cells (not recorded which) from PBMCs. The receptor set was obtained from a human donor with severe aplastic anemia or a healthy control (not recorded which).

This clonotype showed up just a few times. The chain links TRBV7-3 to TRBJ1-2; TRBD1 agrees at 7 bases. The junction had 4 bases not matched to a gene; V was cut back by 5 bases and J by 4 bases. The CDR3 length is 13 residues. In germline, CDR1 is SGHTA, CDR2 FQGTGA. The CDR3 here is CASSVRQGYGYTF. CDR3 coding DNA: TGTGCCAGCAGCGTGAGACAGGGCTATGGCTACACCTTC.

The chain carries TRBV7-8 and TRBJ1-1; a possible D gene is TRBD1 (6 bases). Trimming shortened V by 4 bases and J by 5 bases, and 14 bases separated the two germline ends. The CDR3 spans 14 residues. Per the germline V gene, CDR1 is SGHVS and CDR2 is FQNEAQ. The CDR3 DNA reads TGTGCCAGCAGCTCTATTTTAGGACAGACTGAAGCTTTCTTT. It is translated as CASSSILGQTEAFF.

The table lists this clonotype with many counts. The rearrangement joins TRBV5-1 to TRBJ1-5, with D possibly matching TRBD1 (5 bases). Germline loops: CDR1 SGHRS, CDR2 YFSETQ. The V end lost 4 bases, the J end lost 5 bases, and 13 bases lay between the germline ends. The CDR3 runs 14 residues. In DNA, the CDR3 is TGCGCCAGCAGCACCGGGACGGACCATCAGCCCCAGCATTTT. Residues: CASSTGTDHQPQHF.

This clonotype showed up many times. The CDR3 DNA reads TGTGCCACCATCGCCGGGGGTACTTTGGCCCCCACAGATACGCAGTATTTT. It yields the protein CATIAGGTLAPTDTQYF. The gene calls are TRBV24-1 and TRBJ2-3; tentatively, D is TRBD2 (6 bases). The CDR3 consists of 17 residues. Germline V CDR1 and CDR2: KGHDR, SFDVKD. Trimming pared 8 bases from V and 2 bases from J, leaving 22 bases between.

This clonotype turned up a few times. The J gene is TRBJ1-6, the V gene TRBV9, with 12 bases fitting TRBD1. This CDR3 is 15 amino acids long. Trimming cost V 6 bases and J 6 bases; bases outside gene matches: 4. The germline CDR1 and CDR2 sequences are SGDLS and YYNGEE. The CDR3: CASTAGQGANSPLHF. The CDR3 DNA follows: TGTGCCAGCACCGCGGGACAGGGGGCTAATTCACCCCTCCACTTT. Drawing the rest from reference TRBV9 and TRBJ1-6, the complete variable domain is DSGVTQTPKHLITATGQRVTLRCSPRSGDLSVYWYQQSLDQGLQFLIQYYNGEERAKGNILERFSAQQFPDLHSELNLSSLELGDSALYFCASTAGQGANSPLHFGNGTRLTVT.

This clonotype was seen a few times. This chain connects TRBV20-1 to TRBJ2-7; the D gene is possibly TRBD1 (5 bases). This CDR3 has 13 amino acids. The ends were cut back, 8 bases at V and 0 bases at J, with 14 bases in the middle. Germline lookup yields CDR1 DFQATT and CDR2 SNEGSKA (reference sequence). The CDR3 DNA follows: TGCAGTAGTACAGGTTTAACCTCCTACGAGCAGTACTTC. Translation: CSSTGLTSYEQYF.

At least ten counts were recorded for this clonotype. The chain employs TRBV9 and TRBJ2-1, with 10 bases matching TRBD2. Germline lookup yields CDR1 SGDLS and CDR2 YYNGEE. The length of the CDR3 is 16 residues. With V trimmed by 1 base and J by 9 bases, 10 bases remained unmatched. CDR3: CASSVLLAGDKVEQFF. DNA for the CDR3: TGTGCCAGCAGCGTATTGCTAGCGGGGGACAAGGTTGAGCAGTTCTTC.

The chain couples TRBV5-1 to TRBJ2-5, with 11 bases aligning to TRBD2. CDR3 length equals 16 residues. Germline assignment: CDR1 SGHRS and CDR2 YFSETQ. The V and J ends lost 0 bases and 1 base, in that order; junction bases with no gene match: 2. This chain's CDR3 is CASSLALAGGQETQYF. Here the CDR3 DNA reads TGCGCCAGCAGCTTGGCTCTAGCGGGAGGCCAAGAGACCCAGTACTTC.

The chain's CDR3 is CASSETVAAFPNYGYTF. CDR3 in DNA: TGCGCCAGCAGTGAGACTGTGGCAGCCTTCCCCAACTATGGCTACACCTTC. V usage is TRBV10-2 and J usage is TRBJ1-2, with D unclear. The germline V gene encodes CDR1 WSHSY and CDR2 SAAADI. The CDR3 contains 17 residues. V dropped 2 bases and J dropped 2 bases, with 18 bases sitting between them.

This chain joins TRBV24-1 and TRBJ1-2, with TRBD1 matching over 7 bases. The CDR3 length is 12 residues. CDR1 KGHDR and CDR2 SFDVKD come from the germline V gene. V dropped 9 bases and J dropped 7; count of bases not matched to a gene: 7. CDR3 protein: CATSTGIGGYTF. The CDR3 coding sequence is TGTGCCACCTCGACAGGGATCGGTGGCTACACCTTC.

The chain combines TRBV19 with TRBJ1-1, with D tentatively TRBD1 (5 bases). The germline gives CDR1 LNHDA, CDR2 SQIVND (reference sequence). V gave up 5 bases and J gave up 5 bases, with 15 bases separating them. The CDR3 has 14 amino acids. The CDR3: CASSPMGVGTEAFF. In DNA form, the CDR3 reads TGTGCCAGTAGTCCAATGGGGGTCGGGACTGAAGCTTTCTTT.

The table lists this clonotype with a few counts. The V call is TRBV12-3 or TRBV12-4, the J call TRBJ1-2; 9 positions agree with TRBD1. The CDR3 loop spans 12 amino acids. V shed 1 base, J shed 12 bases, and the junction held 3 bases outside the gene matches. CDR3 region: CASSLGDRVDTF. CDR3 in DNA: TGTGCCAGCAGTTTAGGGGACAGGGTGGACACCTTC.

The V call is TRBV27, the J call TRBJ2-7; D remains unclear. CDR1 and CDR2 from the germline V gene are MNHEY and SMNVEV (reference sequence). V lost 0 bases to trimming and J lost 4 bases, with 22 bases between them. There are 18 residues in the CDR3. CDR3 loop: CASSLSPALSGLVYEQYF. CDR3 nucleotides: TGTGCCAGCAGTTTATCCCCCGCCCTGTCGGGTCTGGTGTACGAGCAGTACTTC.

V is TRBV20-1 and J is TRBJ1-4, with D possibly TRBD1 on 6 matching bases. The V end was cut by 2 bases, the J end by 5 bases, with 6 bases between. This CDR3 is 12 amino acids long. Germline V gene lookup returns CDR1 DFQATT and CDR2 SNEGSKA (reference sequence). CDR3 nucleotides: TGCAGTGCTAGACAGGGGAATGAAAAACTGTTTTTT. Residues: CSARQGNEKLFF.